This T cell receptor beta chain was documented in a study of control samples from healthy donors and cancer patients (dated by TCRdb to the early 2020s). The protocol used for the library was the immunoSEQ multiplex PCR assay. What TCRdb holds here is the immuneACCESS table cut down to in-frame rearrangements. Part of the clones is not present; checked against another copy, under half of the missing clones reflect an unresolved V gene, and the others are unexplained. The sample table records 160,000 or so clones; roughly 94% of these occur just once. The ten largest clones represent 13% to 15% of the sample. On this clone: The antigen this receptor binds is unknown. Base quality data are lacking; no much larger clone is found one base away.

Taken from cysteine to phenylalanine, the CDR3 has 22 residues. The kept DNA is CDR3 alone, 66 bases in frame from the first base. Relative to germline, V is missing 4 bases and J is missing 0 bases, with 24 bases of the junction outside any gene match. The germline V gene yields KGHSH for CDR1 and LQKENI for CDR2. This TCR was recovered from a man aged 55-75 years with colorectal cancer. What was sequenced was PBMCs. The chain couples TRBV18 to TRBJ1-3, and 7 junction bases match TRBD1. The DNA sequence is as follows: TGTGCCAGCTCACTCCGTCCGGGGACAGCAGAATCTTTGTTCAACTCTGGAAACACCATATATTTT. Its coded protein is CASSLRPGTAESLFNSGNTIYF.